This TCR beta chain emerged from a study of cytomegalovirus exposure and HLA in healthy donors. The table lists this clone with a few counts. Germline CDR1 reads MGHRA; CDR2 reads YSYEKL. Trimming took off 0 bases at V and 7 bases at J, with 18 bases between the two ends. The CDR3 runs to 16 residues. Primers: 60 Vbeta forward and 13 Jbeta reverse. Using immunoSEQ multiplex PCR, the repertoire was profiled, and TCRdb retains in-frame clones only, with some absent. Seen here are fewer than 200,000 clones, 68% observed once, and the top ten hold over 1.2%. The sequenced sample was PBMCs. This sequence joins TRBV4-1 and TRBJ2-5; D is possibly TRBD2 (6 bases). This TCR was recovered from a middle-aged man in good health and CMV-seronegative. The CDR3 loop is CASSQDDRQGGGTQYF. CDR3 nucleotide sequence: TGCGCCAGCAGCCAAGATGATAGGCAGGGAGGAGGGACCCAGTACTTC.